What follows describes a single TCR beta chain. Its specificity is not known. This entry comes from a study of response to subunit inactivated influenza vaccine. Study-wide results and caveats: With each seasonal influenza vaccination, the authors suggested, few new T cells are recruited.

This CDR3 is built from 13 residues. Germline values: CDR1 DFQATT, CDR2 SNEGSKA (reference sequence). Trimming left V 1 base short and J 0 bases short, with 5 bases between. TCRdb re-analysed the RT-PCR reads in MiXCR, keeping a single row per CDR3 protein. The repertoire holds 860,000 or so distinct CDR3 sequences, with 21% as singletons. The sample was PBMCs from blood, taken 4 to 6 days after vaccination. The sequence was collected from a man aged 45-65 years who received an inactivated influenza vaccine. The chain employs TRBV20-1 and TRBJ2-3; D remains unclear. Written as DNA, the CDR3 is TGCAGTGCTAGAGTCTTTAGCACAGATACGCAGTATTTT. Amino acid sequence: CSARVFSTDTQYF.